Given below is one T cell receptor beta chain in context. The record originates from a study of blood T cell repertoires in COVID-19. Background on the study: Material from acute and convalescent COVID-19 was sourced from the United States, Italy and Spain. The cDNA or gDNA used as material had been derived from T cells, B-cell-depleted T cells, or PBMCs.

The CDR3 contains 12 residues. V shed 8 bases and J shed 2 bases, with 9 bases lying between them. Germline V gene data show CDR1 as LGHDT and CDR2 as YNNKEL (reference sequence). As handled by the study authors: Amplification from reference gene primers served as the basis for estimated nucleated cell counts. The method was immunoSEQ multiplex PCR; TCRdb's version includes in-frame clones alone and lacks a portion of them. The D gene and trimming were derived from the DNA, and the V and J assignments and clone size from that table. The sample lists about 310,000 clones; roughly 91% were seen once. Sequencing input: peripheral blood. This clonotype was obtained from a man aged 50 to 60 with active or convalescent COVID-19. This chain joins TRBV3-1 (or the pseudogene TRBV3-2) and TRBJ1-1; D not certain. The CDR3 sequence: CASSSRNTEAFF. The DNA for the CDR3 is TGTGCCAGCTCCTCGCGAAACACTGAAGCTTTCTTT.